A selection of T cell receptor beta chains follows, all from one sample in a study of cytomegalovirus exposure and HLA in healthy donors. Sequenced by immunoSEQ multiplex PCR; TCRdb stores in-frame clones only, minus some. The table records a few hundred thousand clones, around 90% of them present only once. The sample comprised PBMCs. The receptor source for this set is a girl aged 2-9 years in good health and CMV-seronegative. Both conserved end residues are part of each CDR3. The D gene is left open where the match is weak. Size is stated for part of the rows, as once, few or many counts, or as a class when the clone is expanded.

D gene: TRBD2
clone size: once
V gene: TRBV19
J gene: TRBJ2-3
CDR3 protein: CASSPAGTSSDTQYF
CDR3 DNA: TGTGCCAGTAGTCCCGCAGGGACTAGCTCAGATACGCAGTATTTT

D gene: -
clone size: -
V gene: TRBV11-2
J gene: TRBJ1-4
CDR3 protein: CASSLGAGPNEKLFF
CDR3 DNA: TGTGCCAGCAGCTTAGGGGCAGGGCCGAATGAAAAACTGTTTTTT

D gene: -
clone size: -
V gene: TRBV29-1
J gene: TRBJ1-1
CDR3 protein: CSVEGRGGPIAEAFF
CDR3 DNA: TGCAGCGTTGAAGGCCGGGGGGGCCCCATCGCGGAAGCTTTCTTT

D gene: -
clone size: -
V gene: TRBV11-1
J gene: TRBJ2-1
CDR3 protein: CASRQQGGNEQFF
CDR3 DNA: TGTGCCAGCAGACAACAGGGGGGGAATGAGCAGTTCTTC

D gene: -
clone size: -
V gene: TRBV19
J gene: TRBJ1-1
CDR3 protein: CASRKTGVNTEAFF
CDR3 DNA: TGTGCCAGTAGAAAGACAGGAGTTAACACTGAAGCTTTCTTT

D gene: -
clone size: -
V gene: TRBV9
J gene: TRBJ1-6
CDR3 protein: CASSLSNSPLHF
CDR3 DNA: TGTGCCAGCAGCCTAAGCAATTCACCCCTCCACTTT

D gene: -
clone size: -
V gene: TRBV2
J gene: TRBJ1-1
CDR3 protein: CAIARRENTEAFF
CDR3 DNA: TGTGCCATCGCACGACGGGAGAACACTGAAGCTTTCTTT

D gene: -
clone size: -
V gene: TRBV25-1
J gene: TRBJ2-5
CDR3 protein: CASSEYLGGLSETQYF
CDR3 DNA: TGTGCCAGCAGTGAATATCTTGGCGGGTTATCCGAGACCCAGTACTTC

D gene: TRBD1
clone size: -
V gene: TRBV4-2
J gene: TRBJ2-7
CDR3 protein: CASSLSPGGVYEQYF
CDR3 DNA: TGTGCCAGCAGCCTATCTCCAGGGGGCGTCTACGAGCAGTACTTC

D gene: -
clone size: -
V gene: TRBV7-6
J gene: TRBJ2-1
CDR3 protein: CASSRGGSGGLVGEQFF
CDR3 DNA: TGTGCCAGCAGCCGTGGGGGTAGTGGGGGCCTAGTGGGTGAGCAGTTCTTC

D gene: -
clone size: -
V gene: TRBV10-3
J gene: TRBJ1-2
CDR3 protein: CAISGVDYGYTF
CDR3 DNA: TGTGCCATCAGCGGGGTAGACTATGGCTACACCTTC

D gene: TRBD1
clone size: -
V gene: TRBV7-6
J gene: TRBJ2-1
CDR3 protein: CASHTGGNEQFF
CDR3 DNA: TGTGCCAGCCATACAGGGGGCAATGAGCAGTTCTTC

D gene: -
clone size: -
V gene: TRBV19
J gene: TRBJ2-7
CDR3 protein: CASSGRRQSTYEQYF
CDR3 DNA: TGTGCCAGTAGTGGGCGCAGGCAGTCAACCTACGAGCAGTACTTC

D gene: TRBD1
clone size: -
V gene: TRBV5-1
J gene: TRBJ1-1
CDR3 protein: CASSLGGRAGGFDTEAFF
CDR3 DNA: TGCGCCAGCAGCTTGGGGGGAAGGGCAGGGGGCTTTGACACTGAAGCTTTCTTT

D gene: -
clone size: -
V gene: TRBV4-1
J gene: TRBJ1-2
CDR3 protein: CASSQDVVTPSNYGYTF
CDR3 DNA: TGCGCCAGCAGCCAAGATGTGGTAACACCTTCTAACTATGGCTACACCTTC

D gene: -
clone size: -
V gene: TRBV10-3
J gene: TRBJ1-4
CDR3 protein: CAISESKQGAEKLFF
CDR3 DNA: TGTGCCATCAGTGAGTCCAAACAGGGCGCTGAAAAACTGTTTTTT

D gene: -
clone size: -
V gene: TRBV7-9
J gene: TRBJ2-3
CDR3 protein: CASTLRTATDTQYF
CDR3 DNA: TGTGCCAGCACCCTCCGGACAGCCACAGATACGCAGTATTTT

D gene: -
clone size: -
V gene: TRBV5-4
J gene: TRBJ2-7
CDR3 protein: CASSFGQGAGPYF
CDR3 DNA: -

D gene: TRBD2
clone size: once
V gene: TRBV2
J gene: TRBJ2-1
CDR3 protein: CASSATGTSGDEQFF
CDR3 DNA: TGTGCCAGCAGTGCAACCGGGACTAGCGGGGATGAGCAGTTCTTC

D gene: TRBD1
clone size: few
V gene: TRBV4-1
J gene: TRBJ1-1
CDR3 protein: CASTRTGTNTEAFF
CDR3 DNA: TGCGCCAGCACCAGGACAGGGACGAACACTGAAGCTTTCTTT

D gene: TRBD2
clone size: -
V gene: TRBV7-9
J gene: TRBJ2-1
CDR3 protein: CASSSGLWANEQFF
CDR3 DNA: TGTGCCAGCAGCTCGGGACTATGGGCCAATGAGCAGTTCTTC

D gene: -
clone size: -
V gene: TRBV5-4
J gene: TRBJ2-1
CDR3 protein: CASSFRDTNEQFF
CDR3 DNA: TGTGCCAGCAGCTTTCGGGACACAAATGAGCAGTTCTTC

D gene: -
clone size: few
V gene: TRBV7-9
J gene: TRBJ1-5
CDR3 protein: CASSWTSNQPQHF
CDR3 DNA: TGTGCCAGCAGCTGGACAAGCAATCAGCCCCAGCATTTT

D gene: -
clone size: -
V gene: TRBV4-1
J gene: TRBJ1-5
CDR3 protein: CASSQGEGLNQPQHF
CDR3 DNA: TGCGCCAGCAGCCAAGGGGAGGGGCTCAATCAGCCCCAGCATTTT

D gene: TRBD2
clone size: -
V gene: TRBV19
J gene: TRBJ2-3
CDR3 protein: CASSIGVGTSGGAGTDTQYF
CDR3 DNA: TGTGCCAGTAGTATTGGGGTCGGGACTAGCGGGGGGGCAGGCACAGATACGCAGTATTTT